This record concerns one T cell receptor beta chain sequence. Its antigen remains unknown. These data originate in a study of blood T cells in healthy people across ages. Study observations and caveats: Naive CD4+ cell counts and diversity both ran higher in long-lived than in aged donors.

PCR was performed a second time for roughly 7 to 11 cycles using a sample-barcoded 5' primer and a J-beta primer mix. A single record per CDR3 protein comes from TCRdb applying MiXCR to the 5' RACE reads. The repertoire holds hundreds of thousands of distinct CDR3 sequences, around 24% seen once, with 8.5% to 9.5% in the top ten. The CDR3 length is 13 residues. Germline V gene lookup returns CDR1 SGDLS and CDR2 YYNGEE. These same records also appear under a second study, on T cells of mothers and their children.

The sequenced sample was blood. The chain has TRBV9 and TRBJ2-5; D uncertain. Near its end, the DNA agrees better with TRBJ2-1, so the J call may be wrong. This sequence was found in a boy aged 5-17 years in good health. The CDR3 nucleotides are TGTGCCAGCAGCGTAGGTCTTTTCGATGAGCAGTTCTTC. Amino acid sequence: CASSVGLFDEQFF.